This T cell receptor (beta chain) was profiled in a study of T cells in Graves' hyperthyroidism and ophthalmopathy. Amplified TCR beta CDR3 regions came from RNA transcripts. Primed by the HTBI set, a first-round RT-PCR was run on the TCR CDR3. One entry per CDR3 protein results from TCRdb running MiXCR on the multiplex PCR reads. The sample lists 130,000 to 150,000 distinct CDR3 sequences; approximately 20% were seen once. This clonotype appeared a few times. The CDR3 has 15 amino acids. The V gene's germline CDR1 is SGHTA and CDR2 FQGTGA. V lost 4 bases to trimming and J lost 6 bases, with 16 bases between them.

The sequence derives from a woman aged 50 to 60 with Graves' hyperthyroidism that later progressed to Graves' ophthalmopathy. The V call is TRBV7-3, the J call TRBJ2-1; D might be TRBD2 (5 bases). Specimen: blood. Here the CDR3 DNA reads TGTGCCAGCAGCTCCGGGCTCGGGGTGGGCAATGAGCAGTTCTTC. Amino acid sequence: CASSSGLGVGNEQFF.